This TCR beta chain was captured by sequencing in a study of T cells after yellow fever vaccination. Findings and limits, study-wide: Post-booster reappearance was seen for most primary-vaccination clones (about 96% CD4, about 90% CD8).

TCRdb itself ran the 5' RACE reads through MiXCR, one entry per CDR3 protein. The table has approximately 330,000 distinct CDR3 sequences, approximately 13% seen once; the top ten hold 3.2%. With regard to this clonotype: Its antigen is not identified.

This CDR3 contains 15 residues. Trimming took 0 bases from V and 4 from J, leaving 11 bases between them. In germline, CDR1 is LGHDT, CDR2 YNNKEL (reference sequence). This specimen was CD4+ T cells sorted from PBMCs, taken 15 days after the yellow fever booster vaccination. This chain uses TRBV3-1 with TRBJ2-3; D gene ambiguous. The sequence was obtained from a man aged 18 to 30 who received the YFV17D yellow fever vaccine. The CDR3 loop is CASSQDLAPSDTQYF. As DNA, the CDR3 is TGTGCCAGCAGCCAAGATCTTGCCCCTTCAGATACGCAGTATTTT.